This T cell receptor (beta chain) was found in a study of CD8 T cells in Susac syndrome. Study-wide results and limits: It was acknowledged in the study that the number of individuals who were included in its TCR sequencing and HLA analysis was relatively small.

CD8+ and CD4+ T cells from blood underwent TCR beta sequencing, which was carried out in a high-throughput format. On this clonotype itself: Its antigen remains unidentified.

Random-hexamer reverse transcription was applied to about 0.45 to 1 ug RNA. The method of amplification for TCR beta CDR3 was immunoSEQ multiplex PCR, covering 54 Vbeta and 13 Jbeta. Each CDR3 protein gets one entry after TCRdb re-called the immunoSEQ multiplex PCR reads with MiXCR. There are 150,000 to 200,000 distinct CDR3 sequences in the sample; just under 95% occur only once, and 0.1% lies in the top ten. This CDR3 is 16 amino acids long. V was shortened by 3 bases and J by 0 bases, with 12 bases between the two germline ends. Germline CDR1 DFQATT, CDR2 SNEGSKA (reference sequence). Specimen: CD4+ T cells from PBMCs. This clonotype originated in a human donor in good health. The gene calls are TRBV20-1 and TRBJ2-6; the D gene could be TRBD1 or TRBD2 (5 bases each). CDR3 DNA: TGCAGTGCTAGGCTGGGACCAAGCTCTGGGGCCAACGTCCTGACTTTC. As protein: CSARLGPSSGANVLTF.